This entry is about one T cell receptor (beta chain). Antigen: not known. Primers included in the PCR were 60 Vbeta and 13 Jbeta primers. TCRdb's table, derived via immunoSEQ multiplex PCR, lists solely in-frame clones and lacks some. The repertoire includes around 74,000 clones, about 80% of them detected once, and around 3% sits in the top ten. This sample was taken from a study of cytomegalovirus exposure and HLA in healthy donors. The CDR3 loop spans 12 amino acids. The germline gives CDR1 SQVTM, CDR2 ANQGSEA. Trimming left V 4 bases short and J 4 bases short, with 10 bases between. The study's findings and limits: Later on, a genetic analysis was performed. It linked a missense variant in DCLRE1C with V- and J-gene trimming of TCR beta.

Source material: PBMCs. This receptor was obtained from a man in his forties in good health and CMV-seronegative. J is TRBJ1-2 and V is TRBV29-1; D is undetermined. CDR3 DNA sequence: TGCAGCGTTGTGGCCAGGTCCTATGGCTACACCTTC. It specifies CSVVARSYGYTF.